This T cell receptor beta chain appears in the sequencing data of a study of long-term antiretroviral therapy in people with HIV. The CDR3 contains 16 residues. Germline lookup yields CDR1 SGHNT and CDR2 YYREEE (reference sequence). The ends lost 3 bases at V and 3 bases at J; junction bases unmatched: 3. Run at survey level, the immunoSEQ assay was version v3.0. The repertoire was sequenced with immunoSEQ multiplex PCR; TCRdb's copy has only in-frame clones and lacks some. The table has 25,000 to 30,000 clones, over 70% seen once; the top ten hold around 10%. Concerning this clone: Antigen unknown.

Findings of the study overall: Pre-ART clonal expansions dominated every time point's repertoire. Upon ART, diversity increased but remained lower than transplant donor controls. Controls showed broader CDR3 length ranges than did the HIV repertoires.

Sequenced here: unsorted PBMCs, sampled 2.8 years after starting antiretroviral therapy. This chain connects TRBV5-4 to TRBJ2-2; TRBD2 matches at 12 bases. The TCR comes from a man aged 25 to 40 with HIV. The CDR3 here is CASSSRLAGDTGELFF. Written as DNA, the CDR3 is TGTGCCAGCAGCTCGCGACTAGCGGGAGACACCGGGGAGCTGTTTTTT.